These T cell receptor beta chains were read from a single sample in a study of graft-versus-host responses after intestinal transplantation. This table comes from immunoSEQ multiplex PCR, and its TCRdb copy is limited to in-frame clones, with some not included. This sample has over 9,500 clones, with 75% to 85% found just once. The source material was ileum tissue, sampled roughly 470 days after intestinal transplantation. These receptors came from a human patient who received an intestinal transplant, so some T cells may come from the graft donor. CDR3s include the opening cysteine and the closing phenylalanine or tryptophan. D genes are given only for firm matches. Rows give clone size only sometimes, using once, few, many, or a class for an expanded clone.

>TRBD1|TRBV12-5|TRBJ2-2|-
CASGLGGFTGVNTGELFF
TGTGCTAGTGGTTTGGGGGGATTTACAGGGGTGAACACCGGGGAGCTGTTTTTT
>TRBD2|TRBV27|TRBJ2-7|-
CASSPKMGLPVYEQYF
TGTGCCAGCAGTCCCAAGATGGGACTACCCGTCTACGAGCAGTACTTC
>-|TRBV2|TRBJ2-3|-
CASSRTTDTQYF
TGTGCCAGCAGTAGGACCACAGATACGCAGTATTTT
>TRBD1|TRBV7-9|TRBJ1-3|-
CASSPDRDRFYGNTIYF
TGTGCCAGCAGCCCTGACCGGGACAGGTTTTACGGAAACACCATATATTTT
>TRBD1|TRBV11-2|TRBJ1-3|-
CASSLTGDGNTIYF
TGTGCCAGCAGCCTGACAGGGGATGGAAACACCATATATTTT
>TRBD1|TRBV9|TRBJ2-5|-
CASSADRVEETQYF
TGTGCCAGCAGCGCGGACAGGGTTGAAGAGACCCAGTACTTC
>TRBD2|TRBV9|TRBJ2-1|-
CASSVATCVGASGGKIYNEQFF
TGTGCCAGCAGCGTAGCTACATGTGTCGGGGCTAGCGGGGGGAAAATATACAATGAGCAGTTCTTC
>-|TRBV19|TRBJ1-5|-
CASSTRDTNQPQHF
TGTGCCAGTAGTACTCGGGACACTAATCAGCCCCAGCATTTT
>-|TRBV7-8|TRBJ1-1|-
CASSKYGTEAFF
TGTGCCAGCAGCAAATATGGGACTGAAGCTTTCTTT
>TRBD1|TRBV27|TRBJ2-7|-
CASSLLGASGQGVYEQYF
TGTGCCAGCAGTTTATTGGGTGCCTCGGGACAGGGAGTATACGAGCAGTACTTC
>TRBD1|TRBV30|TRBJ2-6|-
CAWSKGTGRGANVLTF
TGTGCCTGGAGTAAAGGGACAGGCCGTGGGGCCAACGTCCTGACTTTC
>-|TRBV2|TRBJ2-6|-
CASSDLGLSGANVLTF
TGTGCCAGCAGTGATTTGGGGCTCTCTGGGGCCAACGTCCTGACTTTC
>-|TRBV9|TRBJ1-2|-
CASSANRELGYGYTF
TGTGCCAGCAGCGCAAACAGGGAATTGGGCTATGGCTACACCTTC
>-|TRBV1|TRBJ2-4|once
CTSSQFYRVNIQYF
TGCACCAGCAGCCAGTTCTACCGGGTAAACATTCAGTACTTC
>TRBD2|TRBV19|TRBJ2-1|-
CASTNGGSGREQFF
TGTGCCAGTACTAACGGGGGGAGTGGTCGAGAGCAGTTCTTC
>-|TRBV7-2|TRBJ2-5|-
CASSRAGARETQYF
TGTGCCAGCAGCCGCGCGGGGGCCCGGGAGACCCAGTACTTC
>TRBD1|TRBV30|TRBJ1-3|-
CAWSGQGGNTIYF
TGTGCCTGGAGTGGACAGGGTGGAAACACCATATATTTT
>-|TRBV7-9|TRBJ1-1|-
CASSSVTPAFF
TGTGCCAGCAGCTCAGTGACGCCGGCTTTCTTT
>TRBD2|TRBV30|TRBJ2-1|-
CAWRSDRLAGGNEQFF
TGTGCCTGGAGAAGTGATCGACTAGCTGGCGGCAATGAGCAGTTCTTC
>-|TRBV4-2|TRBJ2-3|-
CASSQVGGAKNTQYF
TGTGCCAGCAGCCAAGTAGGGGGGGCTAAGAATACGCAGTATTTT
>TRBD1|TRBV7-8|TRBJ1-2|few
CASSLGQGRSYGYTF
TGTGCCAGCAGCCTAGGACAGGGACGTAGCTATGGCTACACCTTC
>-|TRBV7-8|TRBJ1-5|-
CASSLSGTFGQPQHF
TGTGCCAGCAGCTTGTCCGGGACATTTGGTCAGCCCCAGCATTTT
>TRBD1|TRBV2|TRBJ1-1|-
CASSEVDRESEAFF
TGTGCCAGCAGTGAAGTCGACAGGGAATCTGAAGCTTTCTTT
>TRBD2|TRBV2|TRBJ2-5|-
CATGTKETQYF
TGTGCCACTGGGACTAAAGAGACCCAGTACTTC
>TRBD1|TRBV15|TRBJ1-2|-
CATSREGTGGTYGYTF
TGTGCCACCAGCAGAGAAGGGACAGGGGGGACCTATGGCTACACCTTC
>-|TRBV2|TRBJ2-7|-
CASSDGATLQYF
TGTGCCAGCAGTGATGGAGCCACCTTGCAGTACTTC
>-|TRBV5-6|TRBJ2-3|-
CASSSPRGWSDTQYF
TGTGCCAGCAGCTCCCCCCGGGGCTGGTCGGATACGCAGTATTTT
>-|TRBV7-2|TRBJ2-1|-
CASSLGGPNEQFF
TGTGCCAGCAGCTTAGGGGGGCCAAATGAGCAGTTCTTC
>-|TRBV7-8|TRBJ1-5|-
CASSLGGGFQPQHF
TGTGCCAGCAGCTTAGGAGGTGGGTTCCAGCCCCAGCATTTT
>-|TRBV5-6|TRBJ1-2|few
CASSSTAYGYTF
TGTGCCAGCAGCTCAACAGCATATGGCTACACCTTC
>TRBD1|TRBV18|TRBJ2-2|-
CASSRGQGFGELFF
TGTGCCAGCTCACGGGGACAGGGCTTCGGGGAGCTGTTCTTT
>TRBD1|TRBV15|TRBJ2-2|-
CATSRGGQGLSGELFF
TGTGCCACCAGCAGAGGGGGACAGGGGCTATCCGGGGAGCTGTTTTTT
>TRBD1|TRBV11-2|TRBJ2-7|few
CATTEFEGQGSHEQYF
TGTGCCACCACAGAATTTGAGGGACAGGGGTCCCACGAGCAGTACTTC
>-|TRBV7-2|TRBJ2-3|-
CASSTSPYREGTQYF
TGTGCCAGCAGCACCAGCCCTTACAGGGAAGGTACGCAGTATTTT
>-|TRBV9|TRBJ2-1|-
CASSVDDEQFF
TGTGCCAGCAGCGTTGACGATGAGCAGTTCTTC
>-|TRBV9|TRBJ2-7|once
CASSAEGSYEQYF
TGTGCCAGCAGCGCGGAGGGATCCTACGAGCAGTACTTC
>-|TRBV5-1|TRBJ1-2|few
CASSWGTAVSGYTF
TGTGCCAGCAGCTGGGGGACGGCGGTATCTGGCTACACCTTC
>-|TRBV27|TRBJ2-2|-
CASSLLSSGTGELFF
TGTGCCAGCAGTTTACTTAGTTCAGGCACCGGGGAGCTGTTTTTT
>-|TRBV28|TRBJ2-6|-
CASGRAGSGANVLTF
TGTGCCTCCGGCCGGGCAGGGTCTGGGGCCAACGTCCTGACTTTC
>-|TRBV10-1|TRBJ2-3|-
CASNMGTSTDTQYF
TGCGCCAGCAATATGGGAACTAGCACAGATACGCAGTATTTT
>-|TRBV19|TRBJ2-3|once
CASSTDGGPDTQYF
TGTGCCAGTAGTACCGACGGGGGGCCCGATACGCAGTATTTT
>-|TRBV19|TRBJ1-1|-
CASSIDQGTEAFF
TGTGCCAGTAGTATAGATCAGGGCACTGAAGCTTTCTTT
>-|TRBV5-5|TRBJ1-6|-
CASSLVGGVGSYNSPLHF
TGTGCCAGCAGCTTGGTAGGAGGGGTCGGGTCCTATAATTCACCCCTCCACTTT
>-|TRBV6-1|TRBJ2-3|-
CASRQYIADTQYF
TGTGCCAGCAGGCAGTATATTGCAGATACGCAGTATTTT
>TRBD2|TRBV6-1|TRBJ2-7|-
CASRGASGGGEQYF
TGTGCCAGCAGGGGCGCTAGCGGGGGGGGCGAGCAGTACTTC
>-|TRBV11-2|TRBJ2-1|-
CASSFDTSYNEQFF
TGTGCCAGCAGCTTTGACACTTCCTACAATGAGCAGTTCTTC
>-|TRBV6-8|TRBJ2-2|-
CASEDWVSNTGELFF
TGTGCCAGTGAAGACTGGGTCTCGAACACCGGGGAGCTGTTTTTT
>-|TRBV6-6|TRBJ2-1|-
CASNHGTLNNEQFF
TGTGCCAGCAATCACGGGACCCTCAACAATGAGCAGTTCTTC
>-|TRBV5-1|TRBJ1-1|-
CASSLLSFGVNTEAFF
TGCGCCAGCAGCTTGTTGTCGTTCGGGGTAAACACTGAAGCTTTCTTT
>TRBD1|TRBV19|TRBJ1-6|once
CASSLDDRGINSPLHF
TGTGCCAGTAGTCTTGACGACAGGGGGATTAATTCACCCCTCCACTTT
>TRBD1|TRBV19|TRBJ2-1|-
CASSILGQGDWNEQFF
TGTGCCAGTAGTATACTAGGACAGGGGGATTGGAATGAGCAGTTCTTC
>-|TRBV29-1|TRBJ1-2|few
CSVEMRGVSAF
TGCAGCGTTGAAATGAGGGGAGTTAGCGCCTTC
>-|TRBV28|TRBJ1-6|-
CASSYRVRGSPLHF
TGTGCCAGCAGTTACAGGGTAAGGGGGTCACCCCTCCACTTT
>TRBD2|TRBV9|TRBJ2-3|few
CASSVGCGRTTDTQYF
TGTGCCAGCAGCGTAGGGTGCGGGAGGACCACAGATACGCAGTATTTT
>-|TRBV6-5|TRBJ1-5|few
CASSLWGDGNQPQHF
TGTGCCAGCAGCCTTTGGGGGGACGGAAATCAGCCCCAGCATTTT